Below, 3 T cell receptor beta chains from the same sample are listed, as sequenced in a study of glioma-infiltrating T cells after dendritic cell vaccination. Measured with immunoSEQ multiplex PCR; TCRdb has only the in-frame clones, and not every one. The table records under 130,000 clones, roughly four fifths of them present only once. Sequencing was performed on blood, taken before dendritic cell vaccination. The source of these receptors is a human donor with glioblastoma.

The rearrangement links TRBV12-2 to TRBJ2-3; the table's TRBD1 call for D was not verified on the DNA. TRBV12-2 counts as a pseudogene. This CDR3 contains 14 residues. The CDR3 nucleotides are TGTGCAAGTCGCTTTCAGGGATTTGGAGATACGCAGTATTTT. As protein: CASRFQGFGDTQYF.

V is TRBV5-1 and J is TRBJ2-5; D is ambiguous. Germline CDR1 reads SGHRS; CDR2 reads YFSETQ. This CDR3 is 14 amino acids long. V lost 4 bases and J 2 bases, leaving 12 bases between the germline ends. The CDR3 spells CASSHVDTQETQYF. The CDR3 nucleotides are TGCGCCAGCAGCCATGTCGACACTCAAGAGACCCAGTACTTC. The variable domain in full, completed from reference TRBV5-1 and TRBJ2-5, reads KAGVTQTPRYLIKTRGQQVTLSCSPISGHRSVSWYQQTPGQGLQFLFEYFSETQRNKGNFPGRFSGRQFSNSRSEMNVSTLELGDSALYLCASSHVDTQETQYFGPGTRLLVL.

For the CDR3, the DNA is TGTGCCAGCAGGCCTGAGACAGGGCATGGCTACACCTTC. This encodes CASRPETGHGYTF. The V call is TRBV27, the J call TRBJ1-2; 7 bases are shared with TRBD1. The V and J ends lost 6 bases and 6 bases, in that order; junction bases with no gene match: 7. The CDR3 is made up of 13 amino acids. Per the germline V gene, CDR1 is MNHEY and CDR2 is SMNVEV (reference sequence).